What follows are 27 T cell receptor beta chains derived from one specimen sequenced in a study of CD8+ T cells in alopecia areata (dated by TCRdb to 2016 to 2019). The time point tag for this specimen amounts to: baseline before oral tofacitinib. Libraries were constructed by the immunoSEQ multiplex PCR assay. For TCR sequencing, RNA was extracted from every sample and reverse transcribed into cDNA to serve as template. TCRdb took over this immuneACCESS table, retaining in-frame rearrangements with V and J assigned. Such tables are incomplete; in checked studies, under half of the missing clones stem from an unresolved V gene, and the remainder is unexplained. The sample has about 69,000 clones on record, approximately 61% of them singletons. Together, the top ten hold under 20% of the sample. This specimen consisted of CD8+ T cells sorted from blood, obtained at week 0. All receptors come from a human donor with alopecia areata.

V gene TRBV6-5 combines with J gene TRBJ2-5; D is undetermined. This CDR3 spans 13 amino acids. Deletions cut 4 bases from V and 0 bases from J, with 6 bases between. Germline V gene data show CDR1 as MNHEY and CDR2 as SVGAGI. CDR3 loop: CASSLQNQETQYF. The DNA for the CDR3 is TGTGCCAGCAGTTTACAAAACCAAGAGACCCAGTACTTC.

Only one count was recorded for this clone. The V gene is TRBV7-2, the J gene TRBJ2-1; D remains ambiguous. V shed 6 bases and J shed 3 bases, with 9 bases lying between them. The CDR3 has 13 residues. CDR1 and CDR2 (germline): SGHTA, FQGNSA. The CDR3 region has the DNA TGTGCCAGCAGTTTTGACCACTACAATGAGCAGTTCTTC. This translates into CASSFDHYNEQFF.

The genes are TRBV7-8 and TRBJ2-7, with 8 bases matching TRBD2. Trimming took 6 bases from V and 6 from J; bases not matched to a gene: 19. Germline values: CDR1 SGHVS, CDR2 FQNEAQ. This CDR3 comprises 17 residues. Here the CDR3 DNA reads TGTGCCAGCAGTCATCCTACTCGGGAGGGTCTAGGGGGCGAGCAGTACTTC. Translated, it gives CASSHPTREGLGGEQYF.

The chain combines TRBV5-1 with TRBJ2-2; D is possibly TRBD2 (6 bases). V dropped 0 bases and J dropped 0 bases, with 9 bases sitting between them. CDR1 and CDR2 (germline): SGHRS, YFSETQ. The CDR3 is made up of 16 amino acids. CDR3 residues: CASSLAAGSNTGELFF. CDR3 in DNA: TGCGCCAGCAGCTTGGCTGCGGGATCGAACACCGGGGAGCTGTTTTTT.

A word on this clone: Other DNA sequences in the sample encode the same CDR3. The rearrangement joins TRBV6-5 to TRBJ1-1; D is uncertain. CDR3 length: 12 residues. Germline loops: CDR1 MNHEY, CDR2 SVGAGI. Trimming took 0 bases from V and 2 from J, leaving 1 base between them. For the CDR3, the DNA is TGTGCCAGCAGTTACTCCAACACTGAAGCTTTCTTT. Translating gives CASSYSNTEAFF.

This clone was found a few times. The rearrangement uses TRBV11-1 and TRBJ2-7; no reliable D call. The CDR3 has 12 amino acids. The germline V gene encodes CDR1 SGHAT and CDR2 FQDESV (reference sequence). Trimming shortened V by 1 base and J by 5 bases, and 6 bases separated the two germline ends. The CDR3 DNA follows: TGTGCCAGCAGCTTAGGGACGGACGAGCAGTACTTC. Residues: CASSLGTDEQYF.

The chain employs TRBV25-1 and TRBJ1-1, with a possible D match to TRBD1 (5 bases). The CDR3 runs to 12 residues. Germline V gene sequence: CDR1 MGHDK, CDR2 SYGVNS. V lost 3 bases and J lost 6, with 8 bases in between. CDR3 residues: CASSDRGPEAFF. DNA for the CDR3: TGTGCCAGCAGTGACCGGGGACCTGAAGCTTTCTTT. Supplemented by reference TRBV25-1 and TRBJ1-1, the full variable domain reads EADIYQTPRYLVIGTGKKITLECSQTMGHDKMYWYQQDPGMELHLIHYSYGVNSTEKGDLSSESTVSRIRTEHFPLTLESARPSHTSQYLCASSDRGPEAFFGQGTRLTVV.

The CDR3: CASSPTPGDHNYGYTF. CDR3 DNA: TGCGCCAGCAGCCCCACCCCAGGGGATCATAACTATGGCTACACCTTC. V is TRBV4-1 and J is TRBJ1-2, with a possible D match to TRBD1 (6 bases). Deletions cut 4 bases from V and 1 base from J, with 16 bases between. CDR3 size: 16 residues. The germline CDR1 and CDR2 sequences are MGHRA and YSYEKL.

The V call is TRBV27, the J call TRBJ2-1; 7 positions match TRBD1. Germline trimming cut 3 bases from V and 6 bases from J; bases unmatched to any gene: 8. Germline V CDR1 and CDR2: MNHEY, SMNVEV (reference sequence). This CDR3 spans 15 amino acids. The chain's CDR3 is CASSLGQSPRNEQFF. CDR3 sequence (DNA): TGTGCCAGCAGTTTGGGACAGAGTCCCCGCAATGAGCAGTTCTTC.

This clone was counted only a few times. The V call is TRBV7-6, the J call TRBJ1-1, with 7 nucleotides matching TRBD1. V shed 4 bases, J shed 1 base, and the junction held 6 bases outside the gene matches. This CDR3 is built from 15 residues. Germline V gives CDR1 SGHVS, CDR2 FNYEAQ. CDR3 sequence reads: CASSSRDSWNTEAFF. The DNA of the CDR3 is TGTGCCAGCAGCTCACGGGACAGTTGGAACACTGAAGCTTTCTTT.

The V and J genes are TRBV30 and TRBJ2-6; D gene uncertain. CDR1 and CDR2 (germline): GTSNPN, SVGIG (reference sequence). This CDR3 has 12 residues. The V gene lost 4 bases and the J gene lost 3 bases, with 4 bases spanning the gap. For the CDR3, the DNA is TGTGCCTGGACGTTTGGGGCCAACGTCCTGACTTTC. Protein: CAWTFGANVLTF.

V usage is TRBV7-9 and J usage is TRBJ1-2; D gene unclear. Germline V lookup: CDR1 SEHNR, CDR2 FQNEAQ (reference sequence). The CDR3 totals 11 residues. With 2 bases removed from V and 7 bases from J, the gap between germline ends came to 5 bases. CDR3 residues: CASSLPVGYTF. As DNA, the CDR3 is TGTGCCAGCAGCTTACCGGTTGGCTACACCTTC. Based on the CDR3 plus reference TRBV7-9 and TRBJ1-2, the full variable domain is DTGVSQNPRHKITKRGQNVTFRCDPISEHNRLYWYRQTLGQGPEFLTYFQNEAQLEKSRLLSDRFSAERPKGSFSTLEIQRTEQGDSAMYLCASSLPVGYTFGSGTRLTVV.

The genes are TRBV15 and TRBJ1-4, with D maybe TRBD1 (5 bases). The ends were cut back, 2 bases at V and 7 bases at J, with 11 bases in the middle. Germline loops: CDR1 LNHNV, CDR2 YYDKDF (reference sequence). This CDR3 is built from 14 residues. The CDR3 protein is CATSRQGFGEKLFF. Written as DNA, the CDR3 is TGTGCCACCAGCAGACAGGGTTTCGGTGAAAAACTGTTTTTT.

This clone has just a few counts. The rearrangement links TRBV4-3 to TRBJ2-7; D unclear. The CDR3 is made up of 15 amino acids. Trimming cost V 0 bases and J 0 bases, with 9 bases left between them. Germline CDR1 and CDR2: LGHNA and YSLEER. Written as DNA, the CDR3 is TGCGCCAGCAGCCAAGATATCTCCAGCTCCTACGAGCAGTACTTC. This codes for CASSQDISSSYEQYF.

The rearrangement joins TRBV4-1 to TRBJ2-6; D uncertain. Germline CDR1 and CDR2: MGHRA and YSYEKL. V lost 3 bases and J lost 0, with 3 bases in between. The CDR3 has 14 residues. As DNA, the CDR3 is TGCGCCAGCAGCCACCTCTCTGGGGCCAACGTCCTGACTTTC. This codes for CASSHLSGANVLTF.

The sample holds a few counts of this clone. DNA for the CDR3: TGCAGCGCTACAGGGGGTTCTAATGAAAAACTGTTTTTT. It specifies CSATGGSNEKLFF. V usage is TRBV29-1 and J usage is TRBJ1-4, with 8 bases that match TRBD1. Per germline, CDR1 SQVTM and CDR2 ANQGSEA. This CDR3 is 13 amino acids long. V was clipped by 7 bases and J by 3 bases; unmatched bases: 4.

The chain combines TRBV27 with TRBJ2-2, with 8 bases aligning to TRBD1. The CDR3 has 16 amino acids. The trim removed 6 bases at V and 1 base at J, leaving 7 bases unmatched. From germline, CDR1 is MNHEY and CDR2 SMNVEV (reference sequence). Here the CDR3 DNA reads TGTGCCAGCAGCAATGACAGGGGAAAGAACACCGGGGAGCTGTTTTTT. Residues: CASSNDRGKNTGELFF.

The rearrangement joins TRBV28 to TRBJ2-7, with 14 positions matching TRBD2. The germline V gene encodes CDR1 MDHEN and CDR2 SYDVKM. The trim removed 3 bases at V and 7 bases at J, leaving 5 bases unmatched. The CDR3 runs 15 residues. The CDR3 bases are TGTGCCAGCAGTTTCGGGACTAGCGGGAGTGGTGAGCAGTACTTC. Translating gives CASSFGTSGSGEQYF.

This clone showed up just a few times. The chain recombines TRBV6-1 with TRBJ2-5, with D perhaps assigned TRBD1 or TRBD2 (5 bases each). Between the trimmed V and J ends, which lost 7 bases and 0 bases, there was a span of 9 bases. Germline CDR1 MNHNS, CDR2 SASEGT. The CDR3 runs 13 residues. As DNA, the CDR3 is TGTGCCAGCAACGAGGGGTACCAAGAGACCCAGTACTTC. The encoded protein is CASNEGYQETQYF.

The genes are TRBV28 and TRBJ2-3; 7 nucleotides match TRBD1. This CDR3 is 13 amino acids long. The germline V gene encodes CDR1 MDHEN and CDR2 SYDVKM. V shed 7 bases, J shed 4 bases, and the junction held 5 bases outside the gene matches. DNA of the CDR3: TGTGCCAGCATTACAGGGGCAGCAGATACGCAGTATTTT. Its translation is CASITGAADTQYF.

The J gene is TRBJ1-2, the V gene TRBV30; 12 bases map to TRBD1. Trimming cost V 2 bases and J 6 bases; bases outside gene matches: 4. The V gene's germline CDR1 is GTSNPN and CDR2 SVGIG (reference sequence). The CDR3 is 14 amino acids. This chain's CDR3 is CAWSTGQGANGYTF. The DNA of the CDR3 is TGTGCCTGGAGTACGGGACAGGGGGCTAATGGCTACACCTTC. Full variable domain (remainder filled in from reference TRBV30 and TRBJ1-2): SQTIHQWPATLVQPVGSPLSLECTVEGTSNPNLYWYRQAAGRGLQLLFYSVGIGQISSEVPQNLSASRPQDRQFILSSKKLLLSDSGFYLCAWSTGQGANGYTFGSGTRLTVV.

The chain carries TRBV7-9 and TRBJ2-7; no clear D gene. The length of the CDR3 is 13 residues. V shed 1 base and J shed 13 bases, with 17 bases lying between them. The germline V gene encodes CDR1 SEHNR and CDR2 FQNEAQ (reference sequence). The CDR3 sequence is CASSLEDYFSIYF. In nucleotides, the CDR3 is TGTGCCAGCAGCTTAGAGGATTACTTCTCCATCTACTTC.

This clone was picked up a small number of times. This CDR3 is CASSFGQLNTGELFF. The CDR3 DNA follows: TGTGCCAGCAGCTTTGGGCAGCTGAACACCGGGGAGCTGTTTTTT. The V and J genes are TRBV7-7 and TRBJ2-2; D gene ambiguous. The CDR3 length is 15 residues. V lost 3 bases, J lost 1 base, and 9 bases lay in between. CDR1 and CDR2 (germline): SSHAT, FNYEAQ (reference sequence). Drawing the rest from reference TRBV7-7 and TRBJ2-2, the complete variable domain is GAGVSQSPRYKVTKRGQDVTLRCDPISSHATLYWYQQALGQGPEFLTYFNYEAQPDKSGLPSDRFSAERPEGSISTLTIQRTEQRDSAMYRCASSFGQLNTGELFFGEGSRLTVL.

This clone was seen ten or more times. V usage is TRBV28 and J usage is TRBJ2-1; no clear D gene. CDR1 and CDR2 from the germline V gene are MDHEN and SYDVKM. The V end lost 8 bases, the J end lost 3 bases, and 2 bases lay between the germline ends. The CDR3 length is 10 residues. The CDR3 region is CASGYNEQFF. CDR3 bases: TGTGCCAGCGGCTACAATGAGCAGTTCTTC.

The chain is built from TRBV7-9 and TRBJ2-5; the D call may be TRBD1 or TRBD2 (5 bases each). Looked up from germline, CDR1 is SEHNR and CDR2 is FQNEAQ (reference sequence). This CDR3 contains 14 residues. V gave up 4 bases and J gave up 1 base, with 10 bases separating them. CDR3 region: CASSSDGAQETQYF. The CDR3 nucleotides read TGTGCCAGCAGCTCCGACGGGGCCCAAGAGACCCAGTACTTC.

The V gene is TRBV5-1, the J gene TRBJ2-7, with TRBD1 as a possible D gene (5 bases). The ends were cut back, 0 bases at V and 9 bases at J, with 19 bases in the middle. Germline V gives CDR1 SGHRS, CDR2 YFSETQ. The CDR3 loop spans 15 amino acids. DNA of the CDR3: TGCGCCAGCAGCTTGGGAATTGGGGCTACAAGCGTGCAGTACTTC. Its protein is CASSLGIGATSVQYF.

The chain combines TRBV27 with TRBJ1-6; D not certain. With 1 base removed from V and 8 bases from J, the gap between germline ends came to 6 bases. The germline gives CDR1 MNHEY, CDR2 SMNVEV (reference sequence). CDR3 length equals 13 residues. DNA of the CDR3: TGTGCCAGCAGTTTATTGCGGGATTCACCCCTCCACTTT. Protein sequence: CASSLLRDSPLHF.